These T cell receptor beta chains were read from a single sample in a study of shared clonotypes between healthy human individuals. Here immunoSEQ multiplex PCR was the method, and the copy in TCRdb shows in-frame clones only, minus some. The table lists some 580,000 clones, roughly 98% of them singletons, with less than 0.35% in the top ten. Sequencing used naive CD8+ T cells sorted from blood. The receptors derive from a man aged 25-40 years in good health. The CDR3 runs from the conserved cysteine through the conserved F or W. The order of the fields is J gene, D gene, clone size, V gene, CDR3 protein, CDR3 DNA. D genes are given only for firm matches. Size values are once, few and many counts, or a class for expanded clones, and some rows have none.

j_call: TRBJ2-1; d_call: TRBD2; clone_size: -; v_call: TRBV27; cdr3_aa: CASSLLGTSGFPYNEQFF; cdr3_nt: TGTGCCAGCAGTTTACTAGGGACTAGCGGGTTCCCCTACAATGAGCAGTTCTTC
j_call: TRBJ2-7; d_call: -; clone_size: -; v_call: TRBV15; cdr3_aa: CATSRDRGDEQYF; cdr3_nt: TGTGCCACCAGCAGAGATCGGGGTGACGAGCAGTACTTC
j_call: TRBJ2-3; d_call: -; clone_size: -; v_call: TRBV21-1; cdr3_aa: CASRDRVPDTQYF; cdr3_nt: TGTGCCAGCCGAGACAGGGTTCCGGATACGCAGTATTTT
j_call: TRBJ2-3; d_call: -; clone_size: once; v_call: TRBV6-5; cdr3_aa: CASSYSIHLIAQYF; cdr3_nt: TGTGCCAGCAGTTACTCGATTCACCTGATAGCGCAGTATTTT
j_call: TRBJ2-1; d_call: -; clone_size: -; v_call: TRBV29-1; cdr3_aa: CSVELGLRTEQFF; cdr3_nt: TGCAGCGTTGAGCTGGGTTTGAGGACTGAGCAGTTCTTC
j_call: TRBJ2-1; d_call: TRBD2; clone_size: -; v_call: TRBV5-6; cdr3_aa: CASSLGLANTYNEQFF; cdr3_nt: TGTGCCAGCAGCTTGGGACTAGCCAATACCTACAATGAGCAGTTCTTC
j_call: TRBJ2-7; d_call: TRBD1; clone_size: -; v_call: TRBV28; cdr3_aa: CASSLIRTGTYEQYF; cdr3_nt: TGTGCCAGCAGTTTAATACGGACAGGGACCTACGAGCAGTACTTC
j_call: TRBJ2-3; d_call: -; clone_size: -; v_call: TRBV27; cdr3_aa: CASTTRDEFSGHTQYF; cdr3_nt: TGTGCCAGCACCACTAGGGATGAGTTCTCCGGGCATACGCAGTATTTT
j_call: TRBJ2-5; d_call: -; clone_size: -; v_call: TRBV15; cdr3_aa: CATSRDRAVQETQYF; cdr3_nt: TGTGCCACCAGCAGAGATCGGGCGGTCCAAGAGACCCAGTACTTC
j_call: TRBJ1-1; d_call: -; clone_size: -; v_call: TRBV9; cdr3_aa: CASSLGGGGGTEAFF; cdr3_nt: TGTGCCAGCAGCCTAGGGGGAGGAGGGGGTACTGAAGCTTTCTTT
j_call: TRBJ1-4; d_call: -; clone_size: -; v_call: TRBV9; cdr3_aa: CASSARGVGATNEKLFF; cdr3_nt: TGTGCCAGCAGCGCCCGTGGGGTAGGGGCAACTAATGAAAAACTGTTTTTT
j_call: TRBJ2-5; d_call: -; clone_size: -; v_call: TRBV28; cdr3_aa: CASTQGGRVQETQYF; cdr3_nt: TGTGCCAGCACCCAGGGGGGGCGTGTGCAAGAGACCCAGTACTTC
j_call: TRBJ2-7; d_call: -; clone_size: -; v_call: TRBV27; cdr3_aa: CASSLLGTEGAVHYEQYF; cdr3_nt: TGTGCCAGCAGTTTATTGGGGACGGAGGGGGCTGTTCACTACGAGCAGTACTTC
j_call: TRBJ2-7; d_call: TRBD1; clone_size: -; v_call: TRBV11-2; cdr3_aa: CASSLGQGTYEQYF; cdr3_nt: TGTGCCAGCAGCCTAGGACAGGGGACCTACGAGCAGTACTTC
j_call: TRBJ2-7; d_call: TRBD1; clone_size: -; v_call: TRBV5-4; cdr3_aa: CASSSRTGGYEQYF; cdr3_nt: TGTGCCAGCAGCTCGAGGACAGGGGGCTACGAGCAGTACTTC
j_call: TRBJ2-7; d_call: -; clone_size: -; v_call: TRBV5-1; cdr3_aa: CASSLLGAYEQYF; cdr3_nt: TGCGCCAGCAGCTTGTTAGGGGCGTACGAGCAGTACTTC
j_call: TRBJ1-5; d_call: -; clone_size: -; v_call: TRBV28; cdr3_aa: CASSFNLGNQPQHF; cdr3_nt: TGTGCCAGCAGTTTCAACCTGGGCAATCAGCCCCAGCATTTT
j_call: TRBJ1-1; d_call: TRBD1; clone_size: once; v_call: TRBV7-6; cdr3_aa: CASSQGAATVQSEAFF; cdr3_nt: TGTGCCAGCAGCCAGGGGGCGGCCACGGTCCAAAGCGAAGCTTTCTTT
j_call: TRBJ2-5; d_call: -; clone_size: -; v_call: TRBV7-9; cdr3_aa: CASSPGRTQYF; cdr3_nt: TGTGCCAGCAGCCCCGGTAGGACCCAGTACTTC
j_call: TRBJ2-3; d_call: -; clone_size: -; v_call: TRBV19; cdr3_aa: CASSTGGGRFGHTDTQYF; cdr3_nt: TGTGCCAGTAGCACAGGGGGGGGCAGGTTTGGCCACACAGATACGCAGTATTTT
j_call: TRBJ2-1; d_call: TRBD2; clone_size: -; v_call: TRBV5-1; cdr3_aa: CASSSGLAGGPGNEQFF; cdr3_nt: TGCGCCAGCAGCTCCGGACTAGCGGGAGGGCCCGGGAATGAGCAGTTCTTC
j_call: TRBJ2-7; d_call: -; clone_size: -; v_call: TRBV29-1; cdr3_aa: CSVRGGLGPSYEQYF; cdr3_nt: TGCAGCGTCCGAGGGGGGTTAGGGCCCTCCTACGAGCAGTACTTC